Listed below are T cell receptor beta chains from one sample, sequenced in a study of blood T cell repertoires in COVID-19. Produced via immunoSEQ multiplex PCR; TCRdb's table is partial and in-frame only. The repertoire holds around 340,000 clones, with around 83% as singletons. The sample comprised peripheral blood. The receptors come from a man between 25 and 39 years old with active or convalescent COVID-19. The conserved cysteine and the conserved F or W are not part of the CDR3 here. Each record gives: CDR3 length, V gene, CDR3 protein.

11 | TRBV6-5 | ASNRDRTYEQY
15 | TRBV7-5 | VRSLVPLKTSTDTQY
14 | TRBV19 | ASSIALAGGTGELF
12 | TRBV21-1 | ASRRTRPYNEQF
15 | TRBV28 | ASSLGTSGSRTGELF
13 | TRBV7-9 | ASSSRVAGRPEAF
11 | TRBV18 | ASSPRAGGEQY
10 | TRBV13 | ASSLLLGEQY
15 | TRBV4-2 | ASSQGNFRRGRNEAF
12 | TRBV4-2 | ASSRDRWTVGYT
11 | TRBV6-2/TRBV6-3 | ASSWAGSYEQY
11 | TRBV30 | AWEGRLNTEAF
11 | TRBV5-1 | ASSLVRGTEAF
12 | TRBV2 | ASRVDRGNEKLF
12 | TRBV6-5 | ASSYGAGQETQY
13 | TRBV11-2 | ASSFSLAGYNEQF